This T cell receptor beta chain is from a study of T cells in Graves' hyperthyroidism and ophthalmopathy. Over 18 months, lack of ophthalmopathy progression marked Graves' hyperthyroidism as stable. Notes on this clonotype: A clone one base away is much larger, so this may be a read error.

Amplified regions were TCR beta CDR3 sequences from RNA transcripts. The HTBI primer set drove a first-round RT-PCR of the TCR CDR3. One entry per CDR3 protein, called by TCRdb with MiXCR from the multiplex PCR reads. The sample lists 350,000 to 400,000 distinct CDR3 sequences, more than 12% seen once, with about 31% in the top ten. The V and J ends lost 10 bases and 4 bases respectively, with 18 bases between them. Per the germline V gene, CDR1 is LGHDT and CDR2 is YNNKEL (reference sequence). This CDR3 region has 14 residues. The receptor was isolated from a young woman with Graves' hyperthyroidism. V and J are TRBV3-1 and TRBJ2-3; D is perhaps TRBD1 or TRBD2 (5 bases each). The material sequenced was blood. The CDR3 reads CANNKRGRPDTQYF. The CDR3 region has the DNA TGTGCCAACAATAAACGGGGCAGGCCAGATACGCAGTATTTT.